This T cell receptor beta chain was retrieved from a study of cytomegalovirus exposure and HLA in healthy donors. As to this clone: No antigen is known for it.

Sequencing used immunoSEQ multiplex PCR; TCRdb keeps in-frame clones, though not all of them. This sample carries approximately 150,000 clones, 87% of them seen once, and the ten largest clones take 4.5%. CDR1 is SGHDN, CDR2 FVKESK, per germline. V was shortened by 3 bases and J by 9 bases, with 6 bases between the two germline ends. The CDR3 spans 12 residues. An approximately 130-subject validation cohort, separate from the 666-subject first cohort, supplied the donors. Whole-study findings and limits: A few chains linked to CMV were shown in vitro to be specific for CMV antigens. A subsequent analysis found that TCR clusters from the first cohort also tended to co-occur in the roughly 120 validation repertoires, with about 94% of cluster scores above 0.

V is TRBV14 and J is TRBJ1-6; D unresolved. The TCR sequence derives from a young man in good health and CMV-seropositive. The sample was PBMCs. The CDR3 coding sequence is TGTGCCAGCAGCCAGGCCCTTTCACCCCTCCACTTT. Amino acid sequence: CASSQALSPLHF.